Listed here is a single T cell receptor beta chain. This sample was included in a study of shared clonotypes between healthy human individuals. About the research overall: Donors were a couple of women and a few men aged 18 to 49.

Germline CDR1 is MGHRA and CDR2 is YSYEKL. The CDR3 has 15 residues. V shed 0 bases, J shed 8 bases, and the junction held 3 bases outside the gene matches. Naive CD8 cells, CD45RO-negative and positively selected for CCR7, excluded terminally differentiated effector memory CD45RA+ cells. Free of recent acute infections or vaccinations, the donors were healthy HIV-negative adults. Original data processing: ImmunoSEQ gave junction-only sequences without quality scores, so filtering differed. The table came from immunoSEQ multiplex PCR; TCRdb's copy has only in-frame clones and leaves some out. Clone size and V and J calls were adopted from that table, with D and trimming inferred from the DNA. The repertoire holds around 2,000,000 clones, with about 95% as singletons.

What was sequenced was naive CD8+ T cells sorted from blood. This TCR came from a man aged 18-30 years in good health. The rearrangement links TRBV4-1 to TRBJ2-1; TRBD2 matches at 11 bases. The CDR3 sequence is CASSQETSGSHEQFF. CDR3 sequence (DNA): TGCGCCAGCAGCCAAGAAACTAGCGGGAGCCATGAGCAGTTCTTC.